The following is a TCR beta chain sequence with its context. Its antigen remains unidentified. This entry belongs to a study of CD4 T cells in relation to SARS-CoV-2 and coronaviruses. Here immunoSEQ multiplex PCR was the method, and the copy in TCRdb shows in-frame clones only, minus some. The table includes under 25,000 clones, 70% to 85% detected once. This CDR3 region has 13 residues. Looked up from germline, CDR1 is MNHEY and CDR2 is SVGEGT. V shed 0 bases and J shed 5 bases, with 4 bases lying between them. CD4+ T cells from unexposed donors were obtained before the COVID-19 pandemic (2011-2018). CD4+ T cells were isolated from the cells after around eleven days of culture.

Sequenced material: CD4+ T cells from PBMCs, cultured in vitro. The receptor was derived from a human donor in good health. The chain employs TRBV6-2 or TRBV6-3 and TRBJ2-2; D call uncertain. The CDR3 DNA reads TGTGCCAGCAGTTACTCCCGGACCGGGGAGCTGTTTTTT. Translation gives CASSYSRTGELFF.